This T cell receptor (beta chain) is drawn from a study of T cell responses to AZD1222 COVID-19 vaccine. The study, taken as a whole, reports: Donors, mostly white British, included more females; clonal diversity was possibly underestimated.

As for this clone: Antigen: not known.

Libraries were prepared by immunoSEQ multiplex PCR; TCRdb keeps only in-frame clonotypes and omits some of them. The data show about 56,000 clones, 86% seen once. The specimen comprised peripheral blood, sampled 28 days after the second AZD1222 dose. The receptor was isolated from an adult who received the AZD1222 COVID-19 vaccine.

The CDR3 loop reads CASSQDSGGAYQETQYF. The DNA of the CDR3 is TGTGCCAGCAGCCAAGATAGCGGGGGGGCATACCAAGAGACCCAGTACTTC. This chain connects TRBV3-1 (or the pseudogene TRBV3-2) to TRBJ2-5; 11 bases are a match to TRBD2. This CDR3 comprises 17 residues. V gave up 0 bases and J gave up 0 bases; unmatched junction bases: 3. The germline CDR1 and CDR2 sequences are LGHDT and YNNKEL (reference sequence).